The T cell receptor beta chain described here comes from a study of cytomegalovirus exposure and HLA in healthy donors (dated 2017 in TCRdb). General notes on the study: An earlier analysis of roughly 570 of the donors reported roughly 300 Gb of sequence data and about 120 million unique TCR beta sequences obtained from around 170 million T cells. An early release covering roughly 640 HLA-typed donors comprised approximately 300 gigabases of sequencing data and tens of millions of unique TCR sequences. The genetic ancestry cluster associated with self-reported Caucasian donors included about 81% of the 398 genotyped donors. The study was designed to test whether signatures of past pathogen exposure could be identified by cataloging public T cell receptors. The T cell repertoires of some 700 subjects were profiled by immunosequencing and related to cytomegalovirus serostatus. Besides the first cohort of more than 650 subjects, a separate validation cohort made up of over 100 different subjects was used. The study combined high-throughput TCR immunosequencing, statistical association of individual TCRs with disease status, and machine learning to predict cytomegalovirus infection status. A later analysis re-analyzed previously published TCR beta repertoires from several hundred donors and added high-resolution HLA genotyping to study TCR occurrence patterns. The later analysis used no new phenotypic data to find candidate immune exposures, relying instead on TCR beta sequences and their occurrence across donors. An earlier analysis of 587 of the donors used high-throughput TCR beta sequencing to judge whether each TCR beta V gene segment behaved as functional or pseudogenic. Donor age, sex, ethnicity and CMV serostatus were compiled together with the repertoire data. A later genetic analysis took genome-wide SNP genotypes for about three fifths of the 666 donors and used that subset as a discovery cohort. All discovery cohort repertoires had been generated on a single sequencing platform. Both class I and class II loci were covered by HLA typing, at four-digit resolution. The number of donors typed differed by locus, with about 629-630 for A, B, C, DRB1 and DQB1, more than 500 for DQA1, about 610 for DPA1, and roughly 450 for DPB1. Roughly five DR-DQ haplotypes were handled as single units for association and clustering because linkage in the cohort was strong. Among 398 genotyped donors of the cohort, an average of about 240,000 unique TCR beta nucleotide sequences were sequenced per donor, around 20% of them non-productive. The investigation overall reported the following: In a later analysis, several top co-occurrence clusters were reported to appear linked to parvovirus B19, influenza, CMV and Epstein-Barr virus. CMV serostatus was the only immune exposure information available for the cohort. Presence/absence analyses assumed roughly uniform sequencing depth across donors, an assumption that may not hold. Because the 87-base-pair reads could not distinguish some IMGT-functional V segments, including TRBV6-2 and TRBV6-3, those segments were excluded. V-gene and J-gene trimming of TCR beta chains was associated with a missense DCLRE1C variant in a later genetic analysis, and the association was replicated in an independent cohort. In the study, approximately 160 TCR beta chains were listed as associated with cytomegalovirus. A further reported finding was that TCR beta sequences accurately predicted the HLA-A and HLA-B alleles for most subjects in the first cohort. HLA typing was unavailable for some donors at each locus, so association tests used only the typed subset. A cluster of highly shared sequence variants was judged likely to be a technical artifact of the sequencing pipeline. The classifier was reported to diagnose cytomegalovirus status with high specificity and sensitivity in both the original and validation cohorts. A later analysis associated approximately 17,000 TCR beta sequences with specific HLA alleles at a false discovery rate of 0.05. While some public TCRs were present in many individuals, most TCR sequences turned up only very rarely across donors. In a later analysis, TCR association rates were found to vary across HLA loci, with the most associated TCRs seen for DRB1 alleles and the fewest for HLA-C alleles. Assigning TCR associations to individual alleles was difficult when HLA alleles, especially DR and DQ, strongly co-occurred. Linkage disequilibrium might explain the correlated functional status among segregating V segments, but an unknown experimental factor could not be excluded. Compared with the roughly 720-donor mean, donors in an Asian-associated ancestry cluster had fewer N-insertions in productive TCRs, according to a later genetic analysis. In an earlier analysis of more than 450 of the donors, most TCR beta V segments were observed in productive rearrangements about 87% or about 30% of the time, broadly matching IMGT annotations. A later analysis found that HLA-associated TCR beta chains were more clonally expanded and had lower generation probabilities than equally common non-associated chains. Because counts were too low, seventeen rarely observed V segments, including chromosome 9 orphons, were left out of the earlier analysis of 500 to 650 of the donors. According to a later analysis, most CMV-associated TCR beta chains appeared to be HLA-restricted, and the HLA associations seemed to be driven largely by CMV exposure. In vitro tests confirmed that three of the cytomegalovirus-associated TCR beta chains recognize cytomegalovirus antigens. The authors suggested that the approach could potentially be extended to other disease states and immunological phenotypes. Only TCR beta chains were sequenced in this cohort, and the absence of alpha or paired-chain data limited detectable features.

The library was made by the immunoSEQ multiplex PCR assay. The multiplex PCR relied on a mix of 60 forward primers for TCR Vbeta segments and 13 reverse primers for TCR Jbeta segments. The CDR3 region of rearranged TCR beta genes was amplified from genomic DNA by a multiplex PCR assay. On the Illumina HiSeq System, the amplified TCR beta libraries were sequenced as 87-base-pair reads. Regarding the original processing steps: A later analysis tallied around 82 million unique TCR beta chains across the 666 repertoires, and about 12 million of those chains were shared by two or more donors. Raw reads were error-corrected and collapsed into unique sequences by a nearest-neighbor algorithm in which closely related sequences were merged to remove PCR and sequencing errors. To assign V, D and J gene segments, CDR3 sequences were aligned to IMGT reference sequences. Each retained sequence needed at least a six-nucleotide match to both a V gene segment and a J gene segment. Rearrangements were classified as productive when the CDR3 lacked stop codons and remained in frame with V and J, and all other rearrangements were classified as non-productive. Following IMGT convention, CDR3 was defined as the stretch from the second conserved V-encoded cysteine to the conserved J-encoded phenylalanine. The earlier analysis of a few hundred of the donors excluded sequences that lacked an unambiguous match to a single V gene segment. An earlier analysis of roughly 590 of the donors called V segments functional above 56.7% productive rearrangements and segregating when the between-donor standard deviation exceeded 5%. A statistical classification framework was built to diagnose cytomegalovirus status from the catalog of TCR beta chain sequences. In a later analysis, TCR nucleotide sequences were compared against IMGT/GENE-DB human TR gene sequences so that V and J genes could be assigned. A later analysis assigned CDR3 sequences and most-parsimonious VDJ recombination scenarios with the TCRdist pipeline. In a later analysis, each TCR beta chain was defined by its CDR3 amino acid sequence together with its V-gene family, and reads lacking a unique V-gene family were excluded. As a way to deal with suspected cross-contamination and a sequencing artifact, a later analysis dropped 592 nucleotide sequences that were highly shared and had low generation probability. A later analysis calculated a clonal expansion index for each public chain from normalized within-repertoire ranks of inferred template counts. In a later analysis, generation probabilities were computed with a VDJ recombination model fitted to out-of-frame rearrangements, and the resulting probabilities were checked against IGoR. In a later analysis, hypergeometric tests were used to score TCR-TCR, TCR-HLA and TCR-CMV co-occurrence, with a repertoire-size bias correction applied to TCR pairs. In a later analysis, false discovery rates were estimated by permuting HLA or CMV assignments 20 times. In a later analysis, co-occurring TCRs were grouped with DBSCAN, and TCRdist sequence similarity was added when clustering was performed within HLA-allele-positive subsets. Co-occurrence clustering excluded repertoires with fewer than 30,000 or more than 120,000 public chains, plus five with anomalous nucleotide sharing. Not all clones reach the TCRdb copy of this immuneACCESS table, which keeps in-frame sequences only. Checked studies attribute under half of the gap to unresolved V genes and leave the rest unexplained. From that table come the V and J calls and clone size; the DNA was used to work out D and trimming. This sample gives approximately 84,000 clones in total; about 77% of them show up just once. Of the sample, roughly 2.5% is held by the ten largest clones.

Note on this clone: What antigen it recognizes has not been identified. Within one base of it there is no much larger clone, and no base qualities were kept.

The cohort was made up of approximately 670 healthy bone marrow donors. Cohort members were all nominally healthy when sampled, although unrecorded immune exposures were likely present. The donor was CMV seropositive and belonged to the group of 250 to 350 seropositive cohort members. Every donor gave a peripheral blood sample, and the peripheral blood mononuclear cells from that sample were used for TCR beta sequencing. Genomic DNA was extracted from the blood cell samples with the Qiagen DNeasy Blood Extraction Kit. The germline ends are 14 bases apart after V is trimmed by 6 bases and J by 10 bases. The CDR3 numbers 11 residues from cysteine through phenylalanine. Of the read, only the CDR3 DNA is kept; its 33 bases are in frame from base 1. CDR1 DFQATT and CDR2 SNEGSKA were looked up in the germline V gene (reference sequence).

The receptor was isolated from a male donor in good health and CMV-seropositive. The rearranged segments are TRBV20-1 and TRBJ2-3, and the D gene may be TRBD1, 6 bases matching. Source material: PBMCs. In nucleotide form, the sequence is TGCAGTGCCCAGGGGCGCCACGCGCAGTATTTT. The encoded protein is CSAQGRHAQYF.